This entry is about one T cell receptor beta chain. What it binds is not known. This record comes from a study of glioma-infiltrating T cells. Study in general: Samples included WHO grade II oligodendrogliomas or astrocytomas and initial-diagnosis grade IV glioblastomas. Whole-study results and caveats: Patients with low tissue-blood divergence carried a signature set of shared blood CDR3 motifs.

The iRepertoire nested amplicon-rescue multiplex PCR amplified TCR alpha and beta CDR3s from RNA. Tissue mRNA or PBMC total RNA, roughly 100-400 ng, went into one-step reverse transcription and amplification. MiXCR, run by TCRdb on the multiplex PCR reads, gives a single entry per CDR3 protein. The data show about 380,000 distinct CDR3 sequences, around 45% seen once. Unmatched junction bases numbered 2, after V lost 4 bases and J lost 0 bases. From germline, CDR1 is KGHDR and CDR2 SFDVKD. This CDR3 region has 15 residues. The chain uses TRBV24-1 and TRBJ1-5, with 7 bases fitting TRBD1. Sample: glioma tissue, nonneoplastic brain tissue, or PBMCs (not recorded which). The receptor was isolated from a human donor with low-grade glioma or glioblastoma, undergoing nonglioma brain surgery, or in good health (not recorded which). This CDR3 is CATSDNRGSNQPQHF. The CDR3 DNA reads as TGTGCCACCAGTGACAACAGGGGTAGCAATCAGCCCCAGCATTTT.